The text below deals with one TCR beta chain. Its antigen remains unknown. The same CDR3 arises from other DNA sequences in this sample as well. Patients were excluded for autoimmune disease history or systemic immunosuppression. The germline gives CDR1 MNHEY, CDR2 SMNVEV (reference sequence). The CDR3 totals 13 residues. Trimming removed 2 bases at V and 2 bases at J, with 6 bases between. Sequenced by immunoSEQ multiplex PCR; TCRdb stores in-frame clones only, minus some. This table holds 13,000 or so clones, approximately 80% found once. The data were obtained in a study of OX40 agonist ivuxolimab in advanced cancers. Whole-study context: Patients were treated with intravenous ivuxolimab, dosed at 0.01 to 10 mg/kg and infused every 2 weeks. Study-level findings and limits: Low levels of normalized T-cell clonal expansion also appeared in some nonresponders. CD4+ and CD8+ T cells in blood underwent clonal expansion by week 6 at 0.1 to 3.0 mg/kg.

Sequencing was performed on CD4+ or CD8+ T cells sorted from blood, taken in a trial of the OX40 agonist ivuxolimab. The J gene is TRBJ1-1, the V gene TRBV27; D is unclear. This sequence originates from an adult with an advanced solid tumor such as melanoma, head and neck, liver or kidney cancer. In nucleotides, the CDR3 is TGTGCCAGCAGTTTAGGCAGAAACACTGAAGCTTTCTTT. Encoded protein: CASSLGRNTEAFF.